Shown below are 18 T cell receptor beta chains from a single sample sequenced in a study of Graves' ophthalmopathy and Graves' hyperthyroidism. The sequenced template was RNA, covering the TCR beta CDR3 region. HTBI primers were employed in first-round RT-PCR, then a second-round multiplex PCR followed. TCRdb ran MiXCR on the multiplex PCR reads and lists one entry per CDR3 protein. The sample consists of 350,000 to 450,000 distinct CDR3 sequences, 15% to 20% of them appearing once. Sequencing was performed on peripheral blood. The receptors come from a woman in her late teens or twenties with Graves' ophthalmopathy.

Only a few counts were recorded for this clonotype. The V and J genes are TRBV12-3 or TRBV12-4 and TRBJ1-2; D is uncertain. This CDR3 contains 13 residues. Trimming took 3 bases from V and 4 from J, leaving 9 bases between them. In nucleotides, the CDR3 is TGTGCCAGCAGTTTGGCAGCAAGCTATGGCTACACCTTC. Its protein product is CASSLAASYGYTF.

This clonotype came up many times. The chain recombines TRBV15 with TRBJ1-2, with D possibly matching TRBD1 (5 bases). The germline V gene has CDR1 LNHNV and CDR2 YYDKDF (reference sequence). The CDR3 length is 13 residues. V was trimmed by 6 bases and J by 5 bases, leaving 13 bases between them. CDR3 protein: CATRRDRDYGYTF. CDR3 in DNA: TGTGCCACCAGGCGGGACCGTGATTATGGCTACACCTTC.

This clonotype was counted at least ten times. The CDR3 nucleotides are TGTGCCAGCAGCATGGGACAGTCAAATTCACCCCTCCACTTT. Translated: CASSMGQSNSPLHF. The V and J genes are TRBV13 and TRBJ1-6; 7 nucleotides agree with TRBD1. The CDR3 totals 14 residues. In germline, CDR1 is PRHDT, CDR2 FYEKMQ (reference sequence). The V gene end was trimmed by 5 bases and the J gene end by 7 bases; junction bases not matched to a gene: 5.

V is TRBV5-1 and J is TRBJ2-5; possible D gene TRBD1, 6 bases. Germline loops: CDR1 SGHRS, CDR2 YFSETQ. The ends were cut back, 4 bases at V and 1 base at J, with 17 bases in the middle. This CDR3 is built from 16 residues. CDR3 sequence reads: CASSPTTGKGQETQYF. The CDR3 nucleotides read TGCGCCAGCAGCCCAACGACAGGCAAGGGCCAAGAGACCCAGTACTTC.

This clonotype was observed many times. The chain joins TRBV27 to TRBJ2-7, with 7 bases fitting TRBD1. V shed 4 bases and J 2 bases; nucleotides not matched to a gene: 8. Germline V gene lookup returns CDR1 MNHEY and CDR2 SMNVEV (reference sequence). The CDR3 covers 15 residues. CDR3 in amino acids: CASSSTGVPPYEQYF. Here the CDR3 DNA reads TGTGCCAGCAGTTCTACAGGGGTTCCCCCCTACGAGCAGTACTTC.

The J gene is TRBJ2-7, the V gene TRBV20-1; D may match TRBD1 or TRBD2 (5 bases each). CDR3 length: 13 residues. The V end lost 7 bases, the J end lost 4 bases, and 17 bases lay between the germline ends. In germline, CDR1 is DFQATT, CDR2 SNEGSKA (reference sequence). CDR3 loop: CSVVARGAYEQYF. In nucleotides, the CDR3 is TGCAGTGTAGTTGCGAGAGGGGCGTACGAGCAGTACTTC.

In its sample, this clonotype was seen many times. This sequence joins TRBV3-1 and TRBJ2-2, with D tentatively TRBD1 (6 bases). V lost 1 base to trimming and J lost 4 bases, with 10 bases between them. The CDR3 contains 15 residues. Germline CDR1 LGHDT, CDR2 YNNKEL (reference sequence). As DNA, the CDR3 is TGTGCCAGCAGCCAAGCACACAGGGTCACCGGGGAGCTGTTTTTT. Translated, it gives CASSQAHRVTGELFF.

The chain carries TRBV5-1 and TRBJ2-1, with 10 bases that match TRBD1. The trim removed 2 bases at V and 3 bases at J, leaving 5 bases unmatched. CDR3 length: 16 amino acids. In germline, CDR1 is SGHRS, CDR2 YFSETQ. As DNA, the CDR3 is TGCGCCAGCAGCTTCTTCCGGGACAGGGGCTACAATGAGCAGTTCTTC. This gives the protein CASSFFRDRGYNEQFF.

This clonotype was counted only a few times. The chain links TRBV30 to TRBJ1-1; D is uncertain. The CDR3 has 12 residues. V dropped 4 bases and J dropped 0 bases, with 6 bases sitting between them. The germline V gene has CDR1 GTSNPN and CDR2 SVGIG (reference sequence). The DNA for the CDR3 is TGTGCCTGGATGGTGCTGAACACTGAAGCTTTCTTT. This translates into CAWMVLNTEAFF.

This clonotype was detected only a few times. V gene TRBV7-2 combines with J gene TRBJ2-5, with TRBD2 matching over 8 bases. Germline CDR1 SGHTA, CDR2 FQGNSA. Trimming cost V 5 bases and J 1 base; bases outside gene matches: 6. CDR3 size: 15 residues. CDR3 coding DNA: TGTGCCAGCAGCCGGGGGGGTGTCTTCCAAGAGACCCAGTACTTC. Its translation: CASSRGGVFQETQYF.

This clonotype was seen at least ten times. The chain has TRBV7-6 and TRBJ1-1; TRBD1 is a possible D gene (5 bases). V was shortened by 1 base and J by 1 base, with 10 bases between the two germline ends. This CDR3 is built from 15 residues. From germline, CDR1 is SGHVS and CDR2 FNYEAQ. The CDR3 loop is CASSLGRGTNTEAFF. CDR3 coding DNA: TGTGCCAGCAGCTTAGGGAGGGGAACGAACACTGAAGCTTTCTTT.

This clonotype was recorded at least ten times. The chain recombines TRBV5-1 with TRBJ2-2; D might be TRBD1 or TRBD2, each matching 6 bases. This CDR3 has 14 residues. Trimming cost V 5 bases and J 7 bases, with 15 bases left between them. The germline gives CDR1 SGHRS, CDR2 YFSETQ. The CDR3 is CASRQEGVNGELFF. The CDR3 bases are TGCGCCAGCAGACAGGAGGGGGTGAACGGGGAGCTGTTTTTT.

This clonotype appeared many times. The V call is TRBV6-2 or TRBV6-3, the J call TRBJ1-1; no reliable D call. Trimming stripped 4 bases from V and 3 bases from J, with 18 bases between. The CDR3 is made up of 16 amino acids. Germline CDR1 reads MNHEY; CDR2 reads SVGEGT. For the CDR3, the DNA is TGTGCCAGCAGTTCCCTGCTTGATAGAGGAGACACTGAAGCTTTCTTT. Its translation: CASSSLLDRGDTEAFF.

This chain joins TRBV6-2 or TRBV6-3 and TRBJ2-7; D not certain. The length of the CDR3 is 12 residues. In germline, CDR1 is MNHEY, CDR2 SVGEGT. Trimming shortened V by 8 bases and J by 3 bases, and 11 bases separated the two germline ends. The CDR3 sequence is CASGDSVYEQYF. The CDR3, as DNA: TGTGCCAGCGGCGACTCGGTCTACGAGCAGTACTTC.

Many counts were recorded for this clonotype. The V call is TRBV15, the J call TRBJ2-7, with D uncertain. Deletions cut 8 bases from V and 3 bases from J, with 14 bases between. The CDR3 has 13 amino acids. The germline V gene encodes CDR1 LNHNV and CDR2 YYDKDF (reference sequence). The CDR3 loop reads CATGRRDGYEQYF. CDR3 DNA: TGTGCCACCGGGCGGCGCGATGGCTACGAGCAGTACTTC.

This clonotype was recorded at least ten times. The rearrangement joins TRBV6-1 to TRBJ1-3; 7 bases fit TRBD1. The CDR3 covers 15 residues. Germline V gives CDR1 MNHNS, CDR2 SASEGT. V dropped 6 bases and J dropped 0; count of bases not matched to a gene: 5. CDR3 in amino acids: CASSLTGFSGNTIYF. For the CDR3, the DNA is TGTGCCAGCAGCCTGACAGGGTTCTCTGGAAACACCATATATTTT.

This clonotype was counted at least ten times. This chain uses TRBV11-2 with TRBJ1-3; D is unclear. Trimming pared 5 bases from V and 0 bases from J, leaving 8 bases between. In germline, CDR1 is SGHAT, CDR2 FQNNGV. The CDR3 runs to 14 residues. The CDR3 is CASSRRLSGNTIYF. In nucleotides, the CDR3 is TGTGCCAGCAGCCGGCGGCTCTCTGGAAACACCATATATTTT.

The chain uses TRBV15 and TRBJ2-5; 7 bases match TRBD2. The germline V gene has CDR1 LNHNV and CDR2 YYDKDF (reference sequence). With 0 bases clipped from V and 7 bases from J, the junction kept 5 bases outside the gene matches. This CDR3 comprises 14 residues. The CDR3 spells CATSRDLGEGTQYF. The CDR3, as DNA: TGTGCCACCAGCAGAGATCTGGGGGAGGGGACCCAGTACTTC.